This T cell receptor (beta chain) is from a study of blood T cells in healthy people across ages. Study-level findings and limits: Per million T cells, TCR beta diversity dropped roughly linearly as age increased.

With a J-beta primer mix and a sample-barcoded 5' primer, a second PCR ran roughly 6 to 11 cycles. TCRdb called the 5' RACE reads again in MiXCR, with one record for every CDR3 protein. The data hold 800,000 to 1,300,000 distinct CDR3 sequences, with approximately 26% observed a single time. The germline CDR1 and CDR2 sequences are SNHLY and FYNNEI. The CDR3 is made up of 11 amino acids. Turning to this clonotype: The antigen is not known. At one end, the junction sequence differs from germline, possibly due to a read error.

The same data also contributed to another study, on T cells of mothers and their children. From that second work: A second PCR was performed with the M1S primer. This primer added sample barcodes and 2-4 random nucleotides. Sequencing returned over 8 million TCR beta CDR3 reads per mother and around 3 million per child.

Sequencing was done on a sample of blood. This chain joins TRBV2 and TRBJ2-3; no definite D call. The receptor comes from a girl aged 2-10 years in good health. CDR3 residues: CASSEADTRYF. CDR3 nucleotide sequence: TGTGCCAGCAGTGAAGCAGATACGCGGTATTTT.